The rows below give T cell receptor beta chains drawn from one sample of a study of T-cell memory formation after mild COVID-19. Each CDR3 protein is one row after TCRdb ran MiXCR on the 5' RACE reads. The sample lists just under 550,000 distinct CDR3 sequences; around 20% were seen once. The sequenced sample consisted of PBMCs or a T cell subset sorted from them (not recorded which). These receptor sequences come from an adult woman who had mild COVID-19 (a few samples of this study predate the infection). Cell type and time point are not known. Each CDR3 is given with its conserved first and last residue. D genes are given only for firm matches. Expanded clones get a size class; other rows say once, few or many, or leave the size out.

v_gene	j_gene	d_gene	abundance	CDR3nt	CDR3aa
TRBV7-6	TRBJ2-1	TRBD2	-	TGTGCCAGCAGCTTAGTCCCCGCGGGGGGGAAGTTCTTC	CASSLVPAGGKFF
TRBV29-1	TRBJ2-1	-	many	TGCAGCGTTGAAGATCGGGCGACCTCTGGTGATGAGCAGTTCTTC	CSVEDRATSGDEQFF
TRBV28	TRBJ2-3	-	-	TGTGCCAGCAGGGACGCAAGCACAGATACGCAGTATTTT	CASRDASTDTQYF
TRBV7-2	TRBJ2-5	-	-	TGTGCCAGCAGCTCCCGGGGATTTGGAGTGGAGACCCAGTACTTC	CASSSRGFGVETQYF
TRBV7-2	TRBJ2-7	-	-	TGTGCCAGCAGCTTAGCTCAGAGGGGCGAGCAGTACTTC	CASSLAQRGEQYF
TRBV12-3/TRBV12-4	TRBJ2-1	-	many	TGTGCCAGCAGTTTAGTCGGGGGCGCGGATAATGAGCAGTTCTTC	CASSLVGGADNEQFF
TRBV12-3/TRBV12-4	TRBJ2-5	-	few	TGTGCCAGCAATCGACCGACCGGGACCTTCCAAGAGACCCAGTACTTC	CASNRPTGTFQETQYF
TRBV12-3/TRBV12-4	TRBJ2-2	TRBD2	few	TGTGCCAGCAGTTTATTATCCGGGAGGGTCGGGGAGCTGTTTTTT	CASSLLSGRVGELFF
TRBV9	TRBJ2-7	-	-	TGTGCCAGCAGCCCAAGCGGATTACCCTACGAGCAGTACTTC	CASSPSGLPYEQYF
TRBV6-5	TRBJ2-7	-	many	TGTGCCTCGGGAAACTCCTACGAGCAGTACTTC	CASGNSYEQYF
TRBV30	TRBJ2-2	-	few	TGTGCCTGGAGGGGGTCAGGGGCCGGGGAGCTGTTTTTT	CAWRGSGAGELFF
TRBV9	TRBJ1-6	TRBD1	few	TGTGCCAGCAGCGATAACAGGGGCTCTAATTCACCCCTCCACTTT	CASSDNRGSNSPLHF
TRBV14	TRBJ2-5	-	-	TGTGCCAGCAGCCATAACCCTGGAGAGACCCAGTACTTC	CASSHNPGETQYF
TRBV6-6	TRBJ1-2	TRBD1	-	TGTGCCAGCAGTTATCCGGTGGGACAGGTGAATCATAAATCGGGCTACACCTTC	CASSYPVGQVNHKSGYTF
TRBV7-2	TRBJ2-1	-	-	TGTGCCAGCAGCCCGAGACTTTACAATGAGCAGTTCTTC	CASSPRLYNEQFF
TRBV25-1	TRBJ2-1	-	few	TGTGCCAGCACTCCGTGGGCGCGGGATGAGCAGTTCTTC	CASTPWARDEQFF
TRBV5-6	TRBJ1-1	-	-	TGTGCCAGCAGCTTGGATGCCGGTGAAGCTTTCTTT	CASSLDAGEAFF
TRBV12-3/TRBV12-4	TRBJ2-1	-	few	TGTGCCAGCAGCCCTCAGGGTAGCGGCTCCTACAATGAGCAGTTCTTC	CASSPQGSGSYNEQFF
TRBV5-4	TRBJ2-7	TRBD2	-	TGTGCCAGCAGCGCGGGACTAGTCTACGAGCAGTACTTC	CASSAGLVYEQYF
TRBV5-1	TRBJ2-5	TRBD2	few	TGCGCCAGCAAGTCGTCGGGGGGGCCGATAAAGACCCAGTACTTC	CASKSSGGPIKTQYF